The TCR beta chain described here comes from a study of cytomegalovirus exposure and HLA in healthy donors. About the study: As released early, the data held 70 million to 100 million unique TCRs from HLA-typed donors. Overall study findings and caveats: Researchers reported from a later analysis that most CMV-associated TCR beta chains appeared HLA-restricted. Per a later analysis, HLA-associated TCR beta chains showed more clonal expansion than other, equally common TCR beta chains.

The study ran its PCR with 60 Vbeta and 13 Jbeta primers. Here immunoSEQ multiplex PCR was the method, and the copy in TCRdb shows in-frame clones only, minus some. Listed are fewer than 110,000 clones; 3.5% falls within the top ten. In regard to this clone: Its cognate antigen is unknown.

The J segment lost 0 bases and the V segment lost 3 bases, leaving 9 bases of the junction unmatched. Germline V CDR1 and CDR2: SNHLY, FYNNEI. This CDR3 region has 19 residues. V gene TRBV2 combines with J gene TRBJ2-3; 13 nucleotides align to TRBD2. The TCR was taken from a man aged 35 to 55 in good health and CMV-seronegative. The sample comprised PBMCs. DNA for the CDR3: TGTGCCAGCAGTGATAGACTAGCGGGGGGTCGACCTAGCACAGATACGCAGTATTTT. Amino acid sequence: CASSDRLAGGRPSTDTQYF.